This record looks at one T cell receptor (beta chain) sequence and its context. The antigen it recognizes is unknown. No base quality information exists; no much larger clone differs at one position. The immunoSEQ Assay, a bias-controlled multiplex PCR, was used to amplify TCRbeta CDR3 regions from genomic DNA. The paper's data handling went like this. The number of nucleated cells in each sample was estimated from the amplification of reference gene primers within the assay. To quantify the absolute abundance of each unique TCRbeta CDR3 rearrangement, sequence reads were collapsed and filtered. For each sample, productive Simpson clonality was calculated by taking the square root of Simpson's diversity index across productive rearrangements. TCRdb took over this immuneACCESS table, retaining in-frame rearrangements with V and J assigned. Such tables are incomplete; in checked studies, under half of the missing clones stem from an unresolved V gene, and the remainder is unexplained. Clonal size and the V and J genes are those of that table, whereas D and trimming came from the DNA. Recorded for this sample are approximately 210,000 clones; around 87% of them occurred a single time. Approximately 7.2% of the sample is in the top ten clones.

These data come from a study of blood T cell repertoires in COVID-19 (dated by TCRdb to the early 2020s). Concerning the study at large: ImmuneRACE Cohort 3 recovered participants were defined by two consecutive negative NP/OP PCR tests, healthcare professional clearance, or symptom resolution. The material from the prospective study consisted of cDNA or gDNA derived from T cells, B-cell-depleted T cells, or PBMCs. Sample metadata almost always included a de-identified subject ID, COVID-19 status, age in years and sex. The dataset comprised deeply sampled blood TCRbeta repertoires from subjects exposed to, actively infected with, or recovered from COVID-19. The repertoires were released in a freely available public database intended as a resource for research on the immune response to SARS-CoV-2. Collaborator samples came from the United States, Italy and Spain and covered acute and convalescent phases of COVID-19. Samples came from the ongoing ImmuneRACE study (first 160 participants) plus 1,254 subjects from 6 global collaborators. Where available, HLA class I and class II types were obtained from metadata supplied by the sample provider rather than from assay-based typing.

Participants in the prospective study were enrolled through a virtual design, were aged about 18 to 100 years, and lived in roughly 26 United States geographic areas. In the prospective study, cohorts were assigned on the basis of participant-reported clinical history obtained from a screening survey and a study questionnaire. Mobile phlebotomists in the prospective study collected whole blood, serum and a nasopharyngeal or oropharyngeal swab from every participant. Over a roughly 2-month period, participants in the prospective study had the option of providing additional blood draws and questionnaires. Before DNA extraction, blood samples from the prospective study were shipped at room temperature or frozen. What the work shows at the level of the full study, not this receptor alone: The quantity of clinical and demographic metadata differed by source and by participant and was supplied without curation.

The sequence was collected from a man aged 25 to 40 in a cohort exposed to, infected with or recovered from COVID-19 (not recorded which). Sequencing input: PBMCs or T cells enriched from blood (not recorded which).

The DNA is TGCGCCAGCAGCCCATCCGCGGGGGATCTCACCGGGGAGCTGTTTTTT. Its amino acids are CASSPSAGDLTGELFF. The V gene is TRBV4-1 and the J gene is TRBJ2-2, with 7 junctional bases fitting TRBD2. Counted from cysteine to phenylalanine, this CDR3 has 16 amino acids. Left in the record is the CDR3 DNA by itself, 48 bases read in frame from the first base. After removal of 4 bases from V and 4 bases from J, the junction retains 9 bases not matched to a gene. From a lookup of the germline V gene, CDR1 and CDR2 are MGHRA and YSYEKL.